This TCR beta chain is drawn from a study of T cell responses to AZD1222 COVID-19 vaccine. Germline V gives CDR1 KGHSH, CDR2 LQKENI. This CDR3 is built from 13 residues. V was shortened by 5 bases and J by 1 base, with 6 bases between the two germline ends. Findings and caveats of the study: Across the whole spike, CD4 TCRs peaked at regions 160-218 and 743-854.

This clone was seen a single time. No antigen is known for it. TCRdb keeps only in-frame clones here, not all; method: immunoSEQ multiplex PCR. Among approximately 170,000 clones listed, about nine tenths were seen once. Sequences were derived from peripheral blood, sampled on day 0 of AZD1222 vaccination. The chain links TRBV18 to TRBJ1-5; D remains unclear. The TCR comes from an adult in good health. The CDR3 region has the DNA TGTGCCAGCTCAGGAGGGAGCAATCAGCCCCAGCATTTT. It translates to CASSGGSNQPQHF. The whole variable domain, filled in from reference TRBV18 and TRBJ1-5, reads NAGVMQNPRHLVRRRGQEARLRCSPMKGHSHVYWYRQLPEEGLKFMVYLQKENIIDESGMPKERFSAEFPKEGPSILRIQQVVRGDSAAYFCASSGGSNQPQHFGDGTRLSIL.